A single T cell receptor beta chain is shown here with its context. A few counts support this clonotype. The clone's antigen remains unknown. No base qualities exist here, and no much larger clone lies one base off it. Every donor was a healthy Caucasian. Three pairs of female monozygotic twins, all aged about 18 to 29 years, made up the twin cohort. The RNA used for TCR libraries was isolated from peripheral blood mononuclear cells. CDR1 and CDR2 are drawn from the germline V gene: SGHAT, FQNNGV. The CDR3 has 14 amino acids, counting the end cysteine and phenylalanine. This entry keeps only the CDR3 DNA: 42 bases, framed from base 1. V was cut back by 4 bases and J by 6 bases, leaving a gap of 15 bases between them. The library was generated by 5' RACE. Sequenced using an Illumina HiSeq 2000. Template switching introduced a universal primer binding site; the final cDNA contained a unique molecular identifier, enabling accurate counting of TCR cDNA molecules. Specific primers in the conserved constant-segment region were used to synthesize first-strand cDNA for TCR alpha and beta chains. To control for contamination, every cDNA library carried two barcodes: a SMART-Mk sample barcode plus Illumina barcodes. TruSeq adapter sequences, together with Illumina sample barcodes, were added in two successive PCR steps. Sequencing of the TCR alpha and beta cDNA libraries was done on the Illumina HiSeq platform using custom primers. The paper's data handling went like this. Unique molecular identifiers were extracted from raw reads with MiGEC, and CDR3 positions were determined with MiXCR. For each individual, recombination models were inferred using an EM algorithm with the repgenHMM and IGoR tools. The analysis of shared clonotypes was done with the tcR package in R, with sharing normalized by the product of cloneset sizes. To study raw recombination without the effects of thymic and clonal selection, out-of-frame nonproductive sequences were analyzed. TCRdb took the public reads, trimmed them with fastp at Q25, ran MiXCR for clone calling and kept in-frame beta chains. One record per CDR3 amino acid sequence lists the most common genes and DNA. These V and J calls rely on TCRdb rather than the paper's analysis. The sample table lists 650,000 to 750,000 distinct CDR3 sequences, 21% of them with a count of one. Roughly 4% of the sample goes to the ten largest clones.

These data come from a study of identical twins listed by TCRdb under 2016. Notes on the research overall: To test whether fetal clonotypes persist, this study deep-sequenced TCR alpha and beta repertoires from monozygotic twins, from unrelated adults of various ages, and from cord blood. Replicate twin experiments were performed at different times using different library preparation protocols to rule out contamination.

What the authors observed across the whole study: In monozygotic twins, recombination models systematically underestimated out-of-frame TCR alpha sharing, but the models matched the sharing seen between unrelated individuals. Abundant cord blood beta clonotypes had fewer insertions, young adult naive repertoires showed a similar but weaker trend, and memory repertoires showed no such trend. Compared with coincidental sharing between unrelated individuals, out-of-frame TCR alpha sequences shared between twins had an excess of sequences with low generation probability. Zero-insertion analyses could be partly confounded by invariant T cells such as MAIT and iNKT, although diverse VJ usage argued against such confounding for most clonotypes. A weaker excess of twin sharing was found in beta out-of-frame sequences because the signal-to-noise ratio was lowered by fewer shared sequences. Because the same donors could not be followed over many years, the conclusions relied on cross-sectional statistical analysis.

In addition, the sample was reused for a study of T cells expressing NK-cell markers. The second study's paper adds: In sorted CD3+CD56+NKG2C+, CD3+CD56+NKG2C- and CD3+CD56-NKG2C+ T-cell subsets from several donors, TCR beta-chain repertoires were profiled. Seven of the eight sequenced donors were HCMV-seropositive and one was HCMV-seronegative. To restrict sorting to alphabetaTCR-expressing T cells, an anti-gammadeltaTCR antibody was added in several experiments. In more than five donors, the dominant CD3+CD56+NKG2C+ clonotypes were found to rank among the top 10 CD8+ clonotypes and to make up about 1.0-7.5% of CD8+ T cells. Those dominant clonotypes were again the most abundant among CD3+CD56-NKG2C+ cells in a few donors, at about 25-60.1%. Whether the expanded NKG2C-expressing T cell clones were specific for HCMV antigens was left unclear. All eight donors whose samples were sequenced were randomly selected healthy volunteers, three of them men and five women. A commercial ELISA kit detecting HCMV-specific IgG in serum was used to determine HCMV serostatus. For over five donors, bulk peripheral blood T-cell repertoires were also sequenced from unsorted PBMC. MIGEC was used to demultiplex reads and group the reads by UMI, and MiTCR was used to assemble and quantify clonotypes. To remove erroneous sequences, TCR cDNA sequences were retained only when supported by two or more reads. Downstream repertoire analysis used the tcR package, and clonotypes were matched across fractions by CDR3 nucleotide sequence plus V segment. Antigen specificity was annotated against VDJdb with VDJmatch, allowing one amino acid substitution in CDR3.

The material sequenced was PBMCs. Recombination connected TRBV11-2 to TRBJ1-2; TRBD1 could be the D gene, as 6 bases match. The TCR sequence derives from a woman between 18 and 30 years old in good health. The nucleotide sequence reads TGTGCCAGCAGCTCGGGGGGCTCCGGCCATGGCTACACCTTC. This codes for CASSSGGSGHGYTF.